The 20 T cell receptor beta chains below were found in one sample sequenced in a study of technical replicates of blood from a handful of donors (dated by TCRdb to about 2017). Libraries came from the immunoSEQ multiplex PCR assay. Entries here come from immuneACCESS through TCRdb and include only in-frame sequences with V and J called. Some clones fail to appear in such tables; in the studies checked, an unresolved V gene covers under half of the shortfall, and the cause of the remainder is unknown. In this sample the table shows roughly 8,000 clones, roughly 90% of which occur a single time. The biggest ten clones account for about 12% of the sample. Sequencing was carried out using PBMCs. Receptors originate from a human donor in good health.

The rearrangement joins TRBV15 to TRBJ2-4; 7 bases map to TRBD1. Germline-derived CDR1 and CDR2 are LNHNV and YYDKDF (reference sequence). The CDR3 consists of 15 residues. Trimming at V came to 0 bases and at J to 5 bases, leaving 4 bases not matched to a gene. CDR3 DNA: TGTGCCACCAGCAGAGATAGGGGGCCCCAAAACATTCAGTACTTC. It codes for CATSRDRGPQNIQYF.

The chain couples TRBV27 to TRBJ2-2; TRBD2 aligns across 8 bases. The CDR3 totals 15 residues. The V and J ends lost 6 bases and 6 bases, in that order; junction bases with no gene match: 9. Germline CDR1 and CDR2: MNHEY and SMNVEV (reference sequence). CDR3 DNA sequence: TGTGCCAGCAGCCCTCGGGGACTAGTTCCCGGGGAGCTGTTTTTT. Translating it yields CASSPRGLVPGELFF.

V is TRBV6-4 and J is TRBJ2-3; no firm D call. V gave up 4 bases and J gave up 3 bases, with 14 bases separating them. The CDR3 runs to 15 residues. Germline CDR1 and CDR2: MRHNA and SNTAGT. This CDR3 is CASSAGYTVTDTQYF. CDR3 nucleotides: TGTGCCAGCAGTGCGGGTTATACGGTGACAGATACGCAGTATTTT.

The V call is TRBV5-1, the J call TRBJ1-3, with D unresolved. There are 15 residues in the CDR3. The V end lost 0 bases, the J end lost 0 bases, and 7 bases lay between the germline ends. In germline, CDR1 is SGHRS, CDR2 YFSETQ. CDR3 in amino acids: CASSLAGASGNTIYF. CDR3 sequence (DNA): TGCGCCAGCAGCTTGGCGGGAGCCTCTGGAAACACCATATATTTT.

V usage is TRBV30 and J usage is TRBJ1-5; possible D gene TRBD1, 5 bases. The CDR3 consists of 13 residues. Germline assignment: CDR1 GTSNPN and CDR2 SVGIG (reference sequence). V lost 0 bases and J lost 7, with 10 bases in between. CDR3: CAWSVRARQPQHF. CDR3 DNA sequence: TGTGCCTGGAGTGTCAGGGCAAGACAGCCCCAGCATTTT.

This chain joins TRBV5-1 and TRBJ1-1; 9 bases match TRBD1. The CDR3 extends over 14 amino acids. Germline V CDR1 and CDR2: SGHRS, YFSETQ. The ends lost 4 bases at V and 1 base at J; junction bases unmatched: 2. DNA of the CDR3: TGCGCCAGCAGCCGGGACAGGGCGAACACTGAAGCTTTCTTT. It encodes CASSRDRANTEAFF.

This chain links TRBV7-3 with TRBJ2-1, with D tentatively TRBD2 (5 bases). The germline V gene has CDR1 SGHTA and CDR2 FQGTGA. Trimming pared 11 bases from V and 0 bases from J, leaving 11 bases between. This CDR3 has 13 amino acids. CDR3 loop: CASKRSSYNEQFF. The CDR3 DNA sequence: TGTGCCTCTAAGCGGAGCTCCTACAATGAGCAGTTCTTC.

The sample holds a few counts of this clone. The V call is TRBV11-2, the J call TRBJ2-1; 11 bases align to TRBD2. The CDR3 runs to 13 residues. With 7 bases clipped from V and 7 bases from J, the junction kept 3 bases outside the gene matches. The germline gives CDR1 SGHAT, CDR2 FQNNGV. The CDR3 reads CASKTSGINEQFF. CDR3 nucleotides: TGTGCCAGCAAGACTAGCGGGATTAATGAGCAGTTCTTC.

The chain carries TRBV10-3 and TRBJ2-1, with TRBD2 matching over 10 bases. The J segment lost 0 bases and the V segment lost 4 bases, leaving 9 bases of the junction unmatched. This CDR3 is 18 amino acids long. Germline V gene data show CDR1 as ENHRY and CDR2 as SYGVKD. The CDR3 DNA reads TGTGCCATCAGTGGCGCTGGACTAGCGGTTAGCTCCTACAATGAGCAGTTCTTC. This translates into CAISGAGLAVSSYNEQFF.

The chain has TRBV14 and TRBJ2-2; TRBD2 agrees at 10 bases. The CDR3 has 17 amino acids. The V gene end was trimmed by 0 bases and the J gene end by 7 bases; junction bases not matched to a gene: 8. Germline V lookup: CDR1 SGHDN, CDR2 FVKESK. The CDR3 here is CASSQEKSSGRIGELFF. The CDR3 bases are TGTGCCAGCAGCCAAGAAAAATCTAGCGGGAGAATCGGGGAGCTGTTTTTT.

The V gene is TRBV5-1, the J gene TRBJ2-7; 10 bases match TRBD2. Germline V gene data show CDR1 as SGHRS and CDR2 as YFSETQ. The CDR3 contains 15 residues. The junction had 11 bases not matched to a gene; V was cut back by 4 bases and J by 7 bases. The DNA for the CDR3 is TGCGCCAGCAGCACCCAAGCGGGAGGGCCGGGGGAGCAGTACTTC. Amino acids: CASSTQAGGPGEQYF. The full variable domain, completed using reference TRBV5-1 and TRBJ2-7, is KAGVTQTPRYLIKTRGQQVTLSCSPISGHRSVSWYQQTPGQGLQFLFEYFSETQRNKGNFPGRFSGRQFSNSRSEMNVSTLELGDSALYLCASSTQAGGPGEQYFGPGTRLTVT.

The J gene is TRBJ2-7, the V gene TRBV6-5; 10 bases map to TRBD1. Germline CDR1 and CDR2: MNHEY and SVGAGI. This CDR3 has 14 residues. J gave up 5 bases and V 6 bases, and 7 bases lay outside the gene matches. CDR3: CASSTGTGVHEQYF. CDR3 DNA: TGTGCCAGCAGCACCGGGACAGGGGTCCACGAGCAGTACTTC.

J is TRBJ2-2 and V is TRBV11-2; 7 nucleotides match TRBD2. This CDR3 spans 15 amino acids. Looked up from germline, CDR1 is SGHAT and CDR2 is FQNNGV. V dropped 1 base and J dropped 4; count of bases not matched to a gene: 3. The DNA of the CDR3 is TGTGCCAGCAGCTTAGCTAGCGGAGTCACCGGGGAGCTGTTTTTT. It is translated as CASSLASGVTGELFF.

Only one count was recorded for this clone. The chain combines TRBV6-6 with TRBJ2-1, with 10 bases identical to TRBD2. Per the germline V gene, CDR1 is MNHNY and CDR2 is SVGAGI (reference sequence). The ends lost 6 bases at V and 1 base at J; junction bases unmatched: 3. The CDR3 totals 15 residues. CDR3 in amino acids: CASREREGSYNEQFF. The CDR3 nucleotides are TGTGCCAGCAGAGAGCGGGAGGGTTCCTACAATGAGCAGTTCTTC.

This clone was detected once. The chain is built from TRBV6-5 and TRBJ2-5, with 8 bases aligning to TRBD1. The CDR3 is 15 amino acids. From germline, CDR1 is MNHEY and CDR2 SVGAGI. V lost 5 bases, J lost 4 bases, and 9 bases stayed unmatched. The CDR3 bases are TGTGCCAGCAGTATCACGACAGGGGAAGGAGAGACCCAGTACTTC. Protein sequence: CASSITTGEGETQYF.

The chain has TRBV30 and TRBJ1-3; D may be TRBD1 (5 bases). The germline V and J ends were trimmed by 0 bases and 0 bases, with 12 bases remaining between them. Germline V CDR1 and CDR2: GTSNPN, SVGIG (reference sequence). This CDR3 has 16 residues. CDR3 sequence: CAWSVQGSFSGNTIYF. The DNA for the CDR3 is TGTGCCTGGAGTGTTCAGGGTTCCTTCTCTGGAAACACCATATATTTT.

The chain employs TRBV5-1 and TRBJ1-4, with 8 positions matching TRBD1. Germline V gene sequence: CDR1 SGHRS, CDR2 YFSETQ. This CDR3 has 15 amino acids. After removal of 0 bases from V and 8 bases from J, the junction contained 6 bases not matched to a gene. The DNA for the CDR3 is TGCGCCAGCAGCTTGGAGGGACAGGAGGGGGAAAAACTGTTTTTT. Residues: CASSLEGQEGEKLFF.

This clone came up once. CDR3 in DNA: TGCGCCAGCAGCTTGGGACTAGCGGGAGGCGGCAAAAACATTCAGTACTTC. Translating gives CASSLGLAGGGKNIQYF. The chain combines TRBV5-1 with TRBJ2-4, with 13 positions matching TRBD2. In germline, CDR1 is SGHRS, CDR2 YFSETQ. This CDR3 has 17 amino acids. The ends lost 0 bases at V and 3 bases at J; junction bases unmatched: 3.

The chain combines TRBV9 with TRBJ2-1; a weak D match, TRBD2 (8 bases). Trimming shortened V by 1 base and J by 2 bases, and 22 bases separated the two germline ends. Looked up from germline, CDR1 is SGDLS and CDR2 is YYNGEE. The CDR3 spans 19 residues. CDR3 nucleotides: TGTGCCAGCAGCGTACCACAGGGGCAGACTAGCGAAACCTACAATGAGCAGTTCTTC. This gives the protein CASSVPQGQTSETYNEQFF. The full variable domain, completed using reference TRBV9 and TRBJ2-1, is DSGVTQTPKHLITATGQRVTLRCSPRSGDLSVYWYQQSLDQGLQFLIQYYNGEERAKGNILERFSAQQFPDLHSELNLSSLELGDSALYFCASSVPQGQTSETYNEQFFGPGTRLTVL.

The V gene is TRBV18, the J gene TRBJ1-1, with a tentative D call TRBD1 (6 bases). V lost 3 bases to trimming and J lost 3 bases, with 11 bases between them. The CDR3 totals 14 residues. Germline V gene data show CDR1 as KGHSH and CDR2 as LQKENI. The CDR3 loop is CASSPRAGDTEAFF. The CDR3 DNA follows: TGTGCCAGCTCACCTAGGGCAGGGGACACTGAAGCTTTCTTT.